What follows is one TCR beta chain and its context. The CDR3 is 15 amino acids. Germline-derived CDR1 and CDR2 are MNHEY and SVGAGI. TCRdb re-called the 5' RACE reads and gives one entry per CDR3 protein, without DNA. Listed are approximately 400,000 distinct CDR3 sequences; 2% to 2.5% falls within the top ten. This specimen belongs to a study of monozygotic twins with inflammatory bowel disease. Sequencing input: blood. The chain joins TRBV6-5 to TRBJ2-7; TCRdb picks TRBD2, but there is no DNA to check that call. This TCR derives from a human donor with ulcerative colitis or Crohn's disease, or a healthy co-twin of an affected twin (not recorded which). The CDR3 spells CASSYKGSGSYEQYF.